One and the same sample provided the 10 T cell receptor beta chains below, sequenced in a study of Tregs in tolerant kidney transplant recipients (dated by TCRdb to about 2019). Reading the label with the study, this specimen's time point is: blood sample drawn before combined kidney and bone marrow transplant. The library was obtained by the immunoSEQ multiplex PCR assay. Entries here come from immuneACCESS through TCRdb and include only in-frame sequences with V and J called. Some clones fail to appear in such tables; in the studies checked, an unresolved V gene covers under half of the shortfall, and the cause of the remainder is unknown. This sample has about 110,000 clones in its table, and 90% of those were observed once. The ten top clones hold nearly 0.35% of the sample. The sample consisted of CD4+ T cells from blood, taken before the transplant. These receptors all come from a human donor who received a combined kidney and bone marrow transplant.

The chain couples TRBV5-1 to TRBJ2-3, with a tentative D call TRBD2 (5 bases). This CDR3 region has 16 residues. Trimming removed 1 base at V and 2 bases at J, with 14 bases between. CDR1 SGHRS and CDR2 YFSETQ come from the germline V gene. The CDR3 DNA is TGCGCCAGCAGCTTGAGAATAGCGCGAGACACAGATACGCAGTATTTT. It specifies CASSLRIARDTDTQYF.

The rearrangement links TRBV2 to TRBJ1-2, with 7 positions matching TRBD1. Germline values: CDR1 SNHLY, CDR2 FYNNEI. V shed 8 bases, J shed 4 bases, and the junction held 7 bases outside the gene matches. This CDR3 has 13 residues. As DNA, the CDR3 is TGTGCCAGCGCAATCGGGACAGCCTATGGCTACACCTTC. It yields the protein CASAIGTAYGYTF.

This rearrangement joins TRBV19 to TRBJ2-2; TRBD1 agrees at 8 bases. The length of the CDR3 is 14 residues. Germline V gene data show CDR1 as LNHDA and CDR2 as SQIVND (reference sequence). The ends lost 7 bases at V and 4 bases at J; junction bases unmatched: 5. The CDR3 loop is CASTAGGGTGELFF. The CDR3 nucleotides read TGTGCCAGTACGGCAGGGGGCGGCACCGGGGAGCTGTTTTTT.

The chain combines TRBV19 with TRBJ1-1; D uncertain. Trimming took 5 bases from V and 2 from J, leaving 12 bases between them. Per germline, CDR1 LNHDA and CDR2 SQIVND (reference sequence). CDR3 size: 14 residues. As DNA, the CDR3 is TGTGCCAGTAGTGCGGGGAGGGTAAACACTGAAGCTTTCTTT. Its protein is CASSAGRVNTEAFF.

The chain couples TRBV27 to TRBJ2-7, with 11 bases identical to TRBD2. The CDR3 is 14 amino acids. Trimming removed 7 bases from V and 4 bases from J; junction bases left unmatched: 6. Germline CDR1 MNHEY, CDR2 SMNVEV (reference sequence). CDR3 residues: CASKRLAGPYEQYF. The CDR3 DNA follows: TGTGCCAGCAAACGACTAGCGGGGCCTTACGAGCAGTACTTC.

The chain uses TRBV2 and TRBJ2-7, with 7 bases aligning to TRBD1. The ends lost 4 bases at V and 6 bases at J; junction bases unmatched: 12. The CDR3 sequence is 15 residues long. CDR1 is SNHLY, CDR2 FYNNEI, per germline. CDR3 in DNA: TGTGCCAGCAGTGTCTCCGGGACAGTAACCCCCGAGCAGTACTTC. The encoded protein is CASSVSGTVTPEQYF.

This clone was seen only once. The V call is TRBV6-1, the J call TRBJ1-1; maybe TRBD1 (5 bases). Germline CDR1 MNHNS, CDR2 SASEGT. The length of the CDR3 is 14 residues. V shed 2 bases and J shed 1 base, with 8 bases lying between them. The CDR3 reads CASSERGGNTEAFF. The CDR3 DNA follows: TGTGCCAGCAGTGAAAGGGGTGGGAACACTGAAGCTTTCTTT.

This chain uses TRBV10-3 with TRBJ1-4; 11 bases map to TRBD1. The CDR3 runs to 13 residues. The germline CDR1 and CDR2 sequences are ENHRY and SYGVKD. Trimming cost V 6 bases and J 6 bases; bases outside gene matches: 0. The CDR3 DNA is TGTGCCATCAGGGGACAGGGGGATGAAAAACTGTTTTTT. This gives the protein CAIRGQGDEKLFF.

J is TRBJ1-2 and V is TRBV7-9; TRBD1 is a possible D gene (6 bases). This CDR3 spans 13 amino acids. Germline V gene lookup returns CDR1 SEHNR and CDR2 FQNEAQ (reference sequence). Trimming removed 1 base from V and 8 bases from J, with 11 bases in between. In DNA, the CDR3 is TGTGCCAGCAGCTTAGTGGCAGGGGACGGCTACACCTTC. Translation gives CASSLVAGDGYTF.

CDR3 nucleotides: TGTGCCAGCAGTGATCCAACGAACACCGGGGAGCTGTTTTTT. Its translation is CASSDPTNTGELFF. The genes are TRBV6-1 and TRBJ2-2; D not certain. V was clipped by 3 bases and J by 0 bases, with 5 bases between them. Germline loops: CDR1 MNHNS, CDR2 SASEGT. This CDR3 is 14 amino acids long.